A selection of T cell receptor beta chains follows, all from one sample in a study of CD8 T cells in Susac syndrome. Via MiXCR, TCRdb re-called the immunoSEQ multiplex PCR reads, giving one row per CDR3 protein. Of about 100,000 distinct CDR3 sequences detected, around 96% appear once; the ten largest clones hold 0.3%. The material sequenced was CD8+ T cells from PBMCs. The receptors shown here come from a human donor with Susac syndrome. CDR3s include the opening cysteine and the closing phenylalanine or tryptophan. The order of the fields is CDR3 protein, CDR3 DNA, clone size, J gene, D gene, V gene. The D gene is left open where the match is weak. Expanded clones are given a class, and other clones once, few, many or no size at all.

CASTGYGYTF TGTGCCAGCACCGGATATGGCTACACCTTC . TRBJ1-2 . TRBV9
CASSPPGGDRHYGYTF TGTGCCAGCAGCCCCCCCGGGGGGGACAGACACTATGGCTACACCTTC . TRBJ1-2 TRBD1 TRBV7-8
CASSPFYGGTQETQYF TGTGCCAGCAGTCCTTTTTACGGGGGGACTCAAGAGACCCAGTACTTC . TRBJ2-5 TRBD2 TRBV7-2
CSVEVREKLFF TGCAGCGTTGAAGTAAGGGAAAAACTGTTTTTT . TRBJ1-4 . TRBV29-1
CASSSRRWADTQYF TGTGCCAGCAGCTCCCGACGTTGGGCAGATACGCAGTATTTT . TRBJ2-3 . TRBV9
CASSLGKTGELFF TGTGCCAGCAGCTTGGGGAAAACCGGGGAGCTGTTTTTT . TRBJ2-2 . TRBV27
CASTQLGSFEQYF TGTGCCAGCACCCAATTAGGTAGCTTCGAGCAGTACTTC . TRBJ2-7 . TRBV5-6
CASSEVDTDTQYF TGTGCCAGCAGTGAGGTGGACACAGATACGCAGTATTTT . TRBJ2-3 . TRBV6-4
CSAPSGGVETQYF TGCAGTGCACCCAGCGGGGGGGTGGAGACCCAGTACTTC . TRBJ2-5 TRBD2 TRBV20-1
CASSLGPGSNQPQHF TGTGCCAGCTCACTCGGGCCAGGCAGCAATCAGCCCCAGCATTTT . TRBJ1-5 . TRBV18
CASSPSSGGAYTQYF TGTGCCAGCAGTCCCTCTAGCGGGGGGGCCTATACGCAGTATTTT . TRBJ2-3 TRBD2 TRBV12-3/TRBV12-4
CSVEDQVGTREAFF TGCAGCGTTGAAGATCAAGTTGGTACTCGGGAAGCTTTCTTT . TRBJ1-1 . TRBV29-1
CASSQGRGEDTEAFF TGCGCCAGCAGCCAAGGCCGGGGGGAGGACACTGAAGCTTTCTTT . TRBJ1-1 . TRBV4-1
CASSRGGGTDTQYF TGCGCCAGCAGCCGGGGGGGAGGCACAGATACGCAGTATTTT . TRBJ2-3 TRBD2 TRBV4-1
CASSRTVKADTEAFF TGTGCCAGCAGCCGGACAGTCAAGGCCGACACTGAAGCTTTCTTT . TRBJ1-1 . TRBV7-9
CASSQFGGKELYGYTF TGCGCCAGCAGCCAATTTGGCGGGAAGGAGCTCTATGGCTACACCTTC . TRBJ1-2 . TRBV4-1
CASSQSWQGADGYTF TGTGCCAGCAGCCAATCTTGGCAGGGGGCAGATGGCTACACCTTC . TRBJ1-2 TRBD1 TRBV16
CASSPLGGVVNTEAFF TGTGCCAGCAGCCCACTGGGGGGGGTGGTGAACACTGAAGCTTTCTTT . TRBJ1-1 . TRBV14
CSALQDVNSPLHF TGCAGTGCTCTACAGGACGTCAATTCACCCCTCCACTTT . TRBJ1-6 . TRBV20-1
CASSLTGTGSRPQHF TGTGCCAGCAGTTTGACCGGGACAGGGTCGAGGCCCCAGCATTTT once TRBJ1-5 TRBD1 TRBV28
CASSPPRGALRVEQFF TGTGCCAGCAGTCCCCCGCGGGGGGCCTTAAGAGTTGAGCAGTTCTTC . TRBJ2-1 TRBD2 TRBV6-1
CSFGGANYGYTF TGCAGCTTTGGGGGGGCTAACTATGGCTACACCTTC . TRBJ1-2 . TRBV29-1
CASSPDSKNIQYF TGTGCCAGCAGCCCCGACAGTAAAAACATTCAGTACTTC . TRBJ2-4 . TRBV7-6
CASLRSEAFF TGTGCCAGCCTACGGAGTGAAGCTTTCTTT . TRBJ1-1 . TRBV2
CASSDSETASNEQFF TGTGCCAGCAGTGACTCCGAAACGGCCAGCAATGAGCAGTTCTTC . TRBJ2-1 . TRBV6-4
CASSVSDRGDTQYF TGTGCCAGCAGTGTTAGCGACAGGGGAGATACGCAGTATTTT . TRBJ2-3 TRBD1 TRBV2
CSASSASGEDIQYF TGCAGTGCTAGTTCGGCCAGCGGGGAGGACATTCAGTACTTC . TRBJ2-4 TRBD2 TRBV20-1
CASSQGLAALNEQFF TGCGCCAGCAGCCAAGGACTAGCCGCCTTAAATGAGCAGTTCTTC . TRBJ2-1 TRBD2 TRBV4-1
CARQGEQYF TGTGCCAGACAGGGCGAGCAGTACTTC . TRBJ2-7 . TRBV2
CASSNSLLAGANEQFF TGTGCCAGCAGTAACTCCTTACTAGCGGGAGCCAATGAGCAGTTCTTC . TRBJ2-1 TRBD2 TRBV6-5
CASSSDREEVGETQYF TGTGCCAGCAGCTCCGACAGGGAGGAGGTTGGGGAGACCCAGTACTTC . TRBJ2-5 . TRBV12-3/TRBV12-4